Shown below are 8 T cell receptor beta chains from a single sample sequenced in a study of beta chain features in type 1 diabetes. These TCRs are of unknown antigen specificity. Study-level results: When Type 1 diabetes patients were examined, their TCRB CDR3s proved moderately but significantly shorter in all four CD4+ subsets.

What was sequenced were expressed TCRB transcripts, since all of the isolated RNA had been reverse transcribed. Sequenced by immunoSEQ multiplex PCR; TCRdb stores in-frame clones only, minus some. The sample has about 660,000 clones; about an eighth are singletons. Sequenced: naive CD4+ T cells from blood. Receptor source: a young man with type 1 diabetes.

This clone was seen a few times. The chain links TRBV19 to TRBJ1-5; D uncertain. The V end lost 5 bases, the J end lost 3 bases, and 11 bases lay between the germline ends. The CDR3 contains 14 residues. Germline-derived CDR1 and CDR2 are LNHDA and SQIVND (reference sequence). Here the CDR3 reads CASSPRTNNQPQHF. CDR3 DNA: TGTGCCAGTAGTCCCCGGACTAACAATCAGCCCCAGCATTTT.

This sequence joins TRBV15 and TRBJ1-2, with 11 bases matching TRBD1. Germline assignment: CDR1 LNHNV and CDR2 YYDKDF (reference sequence). With 1 base clipped from V and 8 bases from J, the junction kept 6 bases outside the gene matches. The CDR3 spans 15 residues. The CDR3 reads CATSRGGQGALGYTF. Written as DNA, the CDR3 is TGTGCCACCAGCAGAGGAGGACAGGGGGCCTTAGGCTACACCTTC.

V gene TRBV28 combines with J gene TRBJ2-1, with 7 bases lining up with TRBD1. The CDR3 has 14 residues. Trimming removed 6 bases from V and 9 bases from J; junction bases left unmatched: 11. The germline CDR1 and CDR2 sequences are MDHEN and SYDVKM. CDR3 sequence reads: CASSTGVKVGEQFF. Written as DNA, the CDR3 is TGTGCCAGCAGCACAGGGGTGAAGGTCGGTGAGCAGTTCTTC. Full variable domain (missing parts from reference TRBV28 and TRBJ2-1): DVKVTQSSRYLVKRTGEKVFLECVQDMDHENMFWYRQDPGLGLRLIYFSYDVKMKEKGDIPEGYSVSREKKERFSLILESASTNQTSMYLCASSTGVKVGEQFFGPGTRLTVL.

The chain carries TRBV4-1 and TRBJ2-1; D not resolved. Trimming took 5 bases from V and 6 from J, leaving 8 bases between them. The CDR3 contains 12 residues. The V gene's germline CDR1 is MGHRA and CDR2 YSYEKL. In DNA form, the CDR3 reads TGCGCCAGCAGCTTCCTGGTCAATGAGCAGTTCTTC. As protein: CASSFLVNEQFF.

The chain couples TRBV28 to TRBJ2-7, with 10 positions matching TRBD2. Germline V lookup: CDR1 MDHEN, CDR2 SYDVKM. V lost 6 bases to trimming and J lost 1 base; unmatched junction nucleotides: 15. CDR3 size: 18 residues. CDR3: CASRHHIAGGPGSYEQYF. In nucleotides, the CDR3 is TGTGCCAGCAGACATCACATAGCGGGGGGACCCGGGTCCTACGAGCAGTACTTC.

This chain links TRBV9 with TRBJ1-2; D not certain. CDR3 length equals 12 residues. Germline CDR1 SGDLS, CDR2 YYNGEE. Trimming shortened V by 4 bases and J by 2 bases, and 6 bases separated the two germline ends. The CDR3 bases are TGTGCCAGCAGCCCCAGGAACTATGGCTACACCTTC. Translated: CASSPRNYGYTF.

This clone has a count of ten or more. The chain combines TRBV14 with TRBJ2-7, with no clear D. Germline V CDR1 and CDR2: SGHDN, FVKESK. CDR3 size: 11 residues. V dropped 2 bases and J dropped 12 bases, with 11 bases sitting between them. Here the CDR3 DNA reads TGTGCCAGCAGCCAATACGACTGGGTGTACTTC. This gives the protein CASSQYDWVYF.

This chain links TRBV28 with TRBJ2-4; D perhaps matches TRBD1 (6 bases). Germline lookup yields CDR1 MDHEN and CDR2 SYDVKM. This CDR3 contains 14 residues. V lost 4 bases and J 5 bases, leaving 12 bases between the germline ends. CDR3: CASSSSGHQNIQYF. The CDR3 nucleotides are TGTGCCAGCAGTTCGTCGGGACACCAAAACATTCAGTACTTC.